These 28 T cell receptor beta chains were sequenced from one sample in a study of T-cell reconstitution after alpha-beta-depleted transplantation in children. Unique molecular identifiers were incorporated during preparation of the TCRbeta library. A single record per CDR3 protein comes from TCRdb applying MiXCR to the PCR reads. The sample includes a few hundred thousand distinct CDR3 sequences, roughly a tenth of them seen just once. The material was PBMCs from the stem cell graft donor, obtained from the stem cell graft. All receptors derive from a human donor who donated a stem cell graft to a child with acute myeloid leukemia.

The chain has TRBV9 and TRBJ2-5; 9 bases are a match to TRBD2. CDR1 and CDR2 (germline): SGDLS, YYNGEE. The CDR3 is made up of 16 amino acids. V was pared by 0 bases and J by 5 bases, with 8 bases of the junction left unmatched. CDR3 sequence (DNA): TGTGCCAGCAGCGTAGGGCCTAGCGGGATCGACGAGACCCAGTACTTC. It encodes CASSVGPSGIDETQYF.

The V and J genes are TRBV4-3 and TRBJ1-3, with D uncertain. V shed 1 base and J shed 0 bases, with 10 bases lying between them. CDR1 and CDR2 (germline): LGHNA, YSLEER. The CDR3 is made up of 16 amino acids. CDR3 nucleotides: TGCGCCAGCAGCCAAGTTTACCGTAGCTCTGGAAACACCATATATTTT. Encoded protein: CASSQVYRSSGNTIYF.

The V call is TRBV7-9, the J call TRBJ1-6, with 9 bases fitting TRBD1. This CDR3 is built from 16 residues. CDR1 is SEHNR and CDR2 is FQNEAQ in the germline V gene (reference sequence). Unmatched junction bases numbered 4, after V lost 4 bases and J lost 3 bases. CDR3 DNA: TGTGCCAGCAGCTCCCCGGGACAGGGCTATAATTCACCCCTCCACTTT. This sequence encodes CASSSPGQGYNSPLHF. The whole variable domain, remainder taken from reference TRBV7-9 and TRBJ1-6, is DTGVSQNPRHKITKRGQNVTFRCDPISEHNRLYWYRQTLGQGPEFLTYFQNEAQLEKSRLLSDRFSAERPKGSFSTLEIQRTEQGDSAMYLCASSSPGQGYNSPLHFGNGTRLTVT.

This clonotype has ten or more counts. This chain uses TRBV5-1 with TRBJ1-3; no firm D call. The CDR3 runs to 16 residues. CDR1 and CDR2 (germline): SGHRS, YFSETQ. Trimming removed 0 bases from V and 3 bases from J, with 13 bases in between. CDR3 sequence: CASSLGGIDGGNTIYF. CDR3 DNA: TGCGCCAGCAGCTTGGGGGGAATAGACGGTGGAAACACCATATATTTT.

The V gene is TRBV11-2, the J gene TRBJ2-1; no clear D gene. There are 11 residues in the CDR3. V was shortened by 5 bases and J by 13 bases, with 12 bases between the two germline ends. CDR1 is SGHAT, CDR2 FQNNGV, per germline. CDR3 DNA sequence: TGTGCCAGCAGCCTGACGGGCCGTCAGTTCTTC. Translated: CASSLTGRQFF.

This clonotype has a handful of counts. The rearrangement uses TRBV20-1 and TRBJ2-1; possible D gene TRBD2, 6 bases. This CDR3 comprises 12 residues. Germline CDR1 DFQATT, CDR2 SNEGSKA (reference sequence). V was shortened by 1 base and J by 10 bases, with 11 bases between the two germline ends. The CDR3: CSARGGREEQFF. The CDR3 nucleotides read TGCAGTGCTAGAGGTGGGCGGGAAGAGCAGTTCTTC.

This clonotype was seen a few times. V usage is TRBV12-3 or TRBV12-4 and J usage is TRBJ2-7, with D unclear. This CDR3 has 13 amino acids. Trimming shortened V by 3 bases and J by 6 bases, and 12 bases separated the two germline ends. CDR3 protein: CASSFGRGSEQYV. Written as DNA, the CDR3 is TGTGCCAGCAGTTTTGGGCGAGGCAGCGAGCAGTACGTC.

V gene TRBV4-3 combines with J gene TRBJ2-1, with TRBD2 as a possible D gene (5 bases). CDR1 LGHNA and CDR2 YSLEER come from the germline V gene. Between the trimmed V and J ends, which lost 4 bases and 5 bases, there was a span of 27 bases. This CDR3 region has 19 residues. CDR3 sequence: CASSPNGIPLEVRDNEQFF. The CDR3 coding sequence is TGCGCCAGCAGCCCCAACGGGATCCCCTTGGAGGTGAGGGACAATGAGCAGTTCTTC.

This clonotype has a handful of counts. The V and J genes are TRBV2 and TRBJ2-5; D is uncertain. CDR1 is SNHLY, CDR2 FYNNEI, per germline. Trimming removed 3 bases from V and 7 bases from J, with 6 bases in between. The CDR3 has 11 amino acids. The CDR3 sequence: CASSDWGTQYF. The CDR3 DNA sequence: TGTGCCAGCAGTGACTGGGGGACCCAGTACTTC. The full variable domain, in which reference TRBV2 and TRBJ2-5 provide the parts outside the CDR3, is EPEVTQTPSHQVTQMGQEVILRCVPISNHLYFYWYRQILGQKVEFLVSFYNNEISEKSEIFDDQFSVERPDGSNFTLKIRSTKLEDSAMYFCASSDWGTQYFGPGTRLLVL.

This clonotype was recorded many times. This chain connects TRBV5-1 to TRBJ1-1; no definite D call. The CDR3 length is 13 residues. Germline CDR1 SGHRS, CDR2 YFSETQ. V was cut by 4 bases and J by 8 bases, with 15 bases left in between. The CDR3 spells CASSPDFRSEAFF. CDR3 nucleotides: TGCGCCAGCAGCCCGGATTTCAGGTCAGAAGCTTTCTTT. Looking up the rest from reference TRBV5-1 and TRBJ1-1 gives the full variable domain: KAGVTQTPRYLIKTRGQQVTLSCSPISGHRSVSWYQQTPGQGLQFLFEYFSETQRNKGNFPGRFSGRQFSNSRSEMNVSTLELGDSALYLCASSPDFRSEAFFGQGTRLTVV.

This sequence joins TRBV7-6 and TRBJ1-6, with 7 bases fitting TRBD1. Germline trimming cut 4 bases from V and 8 bases from J; bases unmatched to any gene: 8. The CDR3 is 15 residues long. Germline lookup yields CDR1 SGHVS and CDR2 FNYEAQ. DNA of the CDR3: TGTGCCAGCAGCTGGGGACAGCGTCTGGATTCACCCCTCCACTTT. It translates to CASSWGQRLDSPLHF.

This clonotype was detected only a few times. The chain has TRBV20-1 and TRBJ2-7; 9 nucleotides line up with TRBD2. Germline lookup yields CDR1 DFQATT and CDR2 SNEGSKA (reference sequence). This CDR3 is built from 14 residues. J gave up 0 bases and V 3 bases, and 3 bases lay outside the gene matches. CDR3 in DNA: TGCAGTGCTAGCGTAGCGGGAGCCTCCTACGAGCAGTACTTC. Its protein is CSASVAGASYEQYF.

This clonotype was counted only a few times. The gene calls are TRBV7-9 and TRBJ1-6; TRBD1 aligns across 7 bases. Germline CDR1 reads SEHNR; CDR2 reads FQNEAQ (reference sequence). The ends lost 6 bases at V and 9 bases at J; junction bases unmatched: 8. The CDR3 totals 14 residues. In DNA, the CDR3 is TGTGCCAGCAGTTCCACAGGGGTTGTTTCACCCCTCCACTTT. Translation: CASSSTGVVSPLHF. The full variable domain, its missing parts supplied by reference TRBV7-9 and TRBJ1-6, is DTGVSQNPRHKITKRGQNVTFRCDPISEHNRLYWYRQTLGQGPEFLTYFQNEAQLEKSRLLSDRFSAERPKGSFSTLEIQRTEQGDSAMYLCASSSTGVVSPLHFGNGTRLTVT.

The chain recombines TRBV12-3 or TRBV12-4 with TRBJ2-2; 7 bases map to TRBD2. CDR3 size: 14 residues. J lost 6 bases, V lost 6 bases, and 7 bases had no gene match. This chain's CDR3 is CASRGEGLPGELFF. The CDR3 DNA reads TGTGCCAGCAGGGGGGAGGGGCTACCCGGGGAGCTGTTTTTT.

The V call is TRBV15, the J call TRBJ2-3; no clear D gene. Trimming removed 4 bases from V and 3 bases from J, with 5 bases in between. This CDR3 has 12 amino acids. CDR1 LNHNV and CDR2 YYDKDF come from the germline V gene (reference sequence). The CDR3 DNA follows: TGTGCCACCAGCATAGAAACAGATACGCAGTATTTT. It translates to CATSIETDTQYF.

The table lists this clonotype with many counts. The chain joins TRBV29-1 to TRBJ2-1; 15 nucleotides line up with TRBD2. This CDR3 comprises 19 residues. CDR1 is SQVTM, CDR2 ANQGSEA, per germline. The junction had 13 bases not matched to a gene; V was cut back by 3 bases and J by 4 bases. The DNA of the CDR3 is TGCAGCGTTGACCCACGGACTAGCGGGAGGGCCTCGGGATACAATGAGCAGTTCTTC. Translation: CSVDPRTSGRASGYNEQFF.

The chain employs TRBV10-3 and TRBJ2-1, with 12 bases lining up with TRBD2. CDR3 length: 16 residues. The V gene end was trimmed by 4 bases and the J gene end by 6 bases; junction bases not matched to a gene: 7. CDR1 is ENHRY and CDR2 is SYGVKD in the germline V gene. The CDR3, as DNA: TGTGCCATCAGTGGTCCACTAGCGGGAGGAATCAATGAGCAGTTCTTC. Translation gives CAISGPLAGGINEQFF.

This clonotype was picked up a small number of times. The rearrangement joins TRBV9 to TRBJ1-6; TRBD1 agrees at 9 bases. After removal of 4 bases from V and 7 bases from J, the junction contained 9 bases not matched to a gene. Germline V gene lookup returns CDR1 SGDLS and CDR2 YYNGEE. The CDR3 totals 16 residues. The DNA of the CDR3 is TGTGCCAGCAGCTCCCAAGAAGGACAGGGGAATTCACCCCTCCACTTT. This sequence encodes CASSSQEGQGNSPLHF.

Only a few counts were recorded for this clonotype. The chain has TRBV5-1 and TRBJ2-1; 8 nucleotides match TRBD2. V dropped 1 base and J dropped 5; count of bases not matched to a gene: 11. From germline, CDR1 is SGHRS and CDR2 YFSETQ. The CDR3 runs 17 residues. Here the CDR3 reads CASSLFLVGTSHNEQFF. CDR3 DNA: TGCGCCAGCAGCTTGTTTCTAGTTGGGACTAGTCACAATGAGCAGTTCTTC.

V gene TRBV16 combines with J gene TRBJ2-1; 14 bases are shared with TRBD2. Germline V gives CDR1 KGHSY, CDR2 FQNENV. The CDR3 length is 15 residues. V shed 3 bases and J 8 bases; nucleotides not matched to a gene: 3. CDR3 nucleotides: TGTGCCAGCAGCCAGGGACTAGCGGGGGTCGATGAGCAGTTCTTC. Translating gives CASSQGLAGVDEQFF.

This clonotype was seen a handful of times. J is TRBJ2-3 and V is TRBV6-2 or TRBV6-3; 7 positions match TRBD1. The ends lost 2 bases at V and 4 bases at J; junction bases unmatched: 9. This CDR3 has 16 residues. Germline V gene data show CDR1 as MNHEY and CDR2 as SVGEGT. The CDR3 reads CASSYAKTGFADTQYF. CDR3 bases: TGTGCCAGCAGTTACGCGAAGACAGGGTTCGCAGATACGCAGTATTTT.

The chain uses TRBV20-1 and TRBJ2-3; D assignment may be TRBD1 or TRBD2 (5 bases each). The CDR3 totals 14 residues. CDR1 DFQATT and CDR2 SNEGSKA come from the germline V gene (reference sequence). V was cut by 5 bases and J by 6 bases, with 18 bases left in between. CDR3 amino acids: CSAPRPGAVDTQYF. The CDR3 DNA sequence: TGCAGTGCTCCTCGCCCCGGGGCGGTGGATACGCAGTATTTT.

This clonotype was picked up a small number of times. The J gene is TRBJ1-6, the V gene TRBV14; 7 bases align to TRBD1. Germline CDR1 and CDR2: SGHDN and FVKESK. This CDR3 has 15 amino acids. With V trimmed by 0 bases and J by 7 bases, 3 bases remained unmatched. The CDR3 DNA reads TGTGCCAGCAGCCAAGAAGGGACAGCAAATTCACCCCTCCACTTT. This translates into CASSQEGTANSPLHF.

The chain combines TRBV18 with TRBJ2-1; a possible D gene is TRBD1 (5 bases). Germline V gene sequence: CDR1 KGHSH, CDR2 LQKENI. This CDR3 comprises 15 residues. The ends were cut back, 3 bases at V and 3 bases at J, with 12 bases in the middle. The CDR3 nucleotides read TGTGCCAGCTCACCCCCAGGGTATGACTACAATGAGCAGTTCTTC. This sequence encodes CASSPPGYDYNEQFF.

This chain uses TRBV5-1 with TRBJ2-5; D gene ambiguous. This CDR3 comprises 14 residues. Trimming stripped 4 bases from V and 5 bases from J, with 15 bases between. Germline CDR1 is SGHRS and CDR2 is YFSETQ. The CDR3 region is CASSPEQIHETQYF. In DNA form, the CDR3 reads TGCGCCAGCAGCCCTGAACAGATACACGAGACCCAGTACTTC.

This clonotype was seen ten or more times. The chain links TRBV21-1 to TRBJ1-1; the table's TRBD1 call for D was not verified on the DNA. TRBV21-1 is noted as a pseudogene. This CDR3 has 17 residues. CDR3 loop: CASSKVNGQGLYTEAFF. The CDR3 bases are TGTGCCAGCAGCAAAGTTAATGGACAGGGGTTGTACACTGAAGCTTTCTTT.

V gene TRBV27 combines with J gene TRBJ2-1, with 9 bases fitting TRBD2. Germline loops: CDR1 MNHEY, CDR2 SMNVEV (reference sequence). Trimming took 0 bases from V and 4 from J; bases not matched to a gene: 4. The CDR3 has 16 amino acids. The CDR3 DNA sequence: TGTGCCAGCAGTTTATCGGTCCTAGCGGGATACAATGAGCAGTTCTTC. Translation gives CASSLSVLAGYNEQFF.

This clonotype was seen only a few times. V usage is TRBV29-1 and J usage is TRBJ2-5; D is perhaps TRBD1 or TRBD2 (5 bases each). Trimming left V 2 bases short and J 2 bases short, with 12 bases between. In germline, CDR1 is SQVTM, CDR2 ANQGSEA. This CDR3 has 14 amino acids. The CDR3 reads CSVEPTDYQETQYF. CDR3 nucleotide sequence: TGCAGCGTTGAACCGACAGACTATCAAGAGACCCAGTACTTC.